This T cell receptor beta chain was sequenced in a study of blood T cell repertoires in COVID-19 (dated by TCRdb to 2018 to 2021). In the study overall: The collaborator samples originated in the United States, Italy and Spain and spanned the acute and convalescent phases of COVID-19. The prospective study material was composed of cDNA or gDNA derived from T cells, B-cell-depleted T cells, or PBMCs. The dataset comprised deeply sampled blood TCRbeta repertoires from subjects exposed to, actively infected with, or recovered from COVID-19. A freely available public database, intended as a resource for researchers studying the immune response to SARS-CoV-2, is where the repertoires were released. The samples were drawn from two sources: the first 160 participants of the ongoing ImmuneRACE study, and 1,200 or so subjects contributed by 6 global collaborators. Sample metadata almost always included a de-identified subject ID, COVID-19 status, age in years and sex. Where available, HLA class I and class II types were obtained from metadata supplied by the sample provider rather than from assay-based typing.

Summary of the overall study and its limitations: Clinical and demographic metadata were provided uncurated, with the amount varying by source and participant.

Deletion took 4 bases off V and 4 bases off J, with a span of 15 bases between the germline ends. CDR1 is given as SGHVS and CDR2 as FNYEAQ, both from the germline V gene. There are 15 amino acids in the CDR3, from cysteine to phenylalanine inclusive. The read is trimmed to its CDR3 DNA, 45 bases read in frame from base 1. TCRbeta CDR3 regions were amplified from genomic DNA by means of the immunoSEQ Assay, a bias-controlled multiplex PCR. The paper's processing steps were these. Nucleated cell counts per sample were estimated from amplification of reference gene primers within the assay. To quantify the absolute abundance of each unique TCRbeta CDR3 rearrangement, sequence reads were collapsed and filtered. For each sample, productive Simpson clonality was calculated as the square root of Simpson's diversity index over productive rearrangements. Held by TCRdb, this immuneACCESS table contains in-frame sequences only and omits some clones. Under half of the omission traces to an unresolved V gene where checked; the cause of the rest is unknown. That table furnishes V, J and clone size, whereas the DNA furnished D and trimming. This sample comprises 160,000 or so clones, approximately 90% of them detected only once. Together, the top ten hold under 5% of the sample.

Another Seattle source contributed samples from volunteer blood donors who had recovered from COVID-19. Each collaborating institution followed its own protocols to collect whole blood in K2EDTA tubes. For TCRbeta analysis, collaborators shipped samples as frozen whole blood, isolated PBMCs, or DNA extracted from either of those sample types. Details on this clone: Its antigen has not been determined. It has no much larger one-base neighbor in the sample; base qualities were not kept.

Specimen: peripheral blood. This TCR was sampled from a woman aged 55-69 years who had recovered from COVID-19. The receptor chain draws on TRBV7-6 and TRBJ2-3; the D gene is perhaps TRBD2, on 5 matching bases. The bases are TGTGCCAGCAGCTCTAGCACCGCGTTGGCAGATACGCAGTATTTT. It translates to CASSSSTALADTQYF.